These 9 T cell receptor beta chains originate from one sample sequenced in a study of graft-versus-host responses after intestinal transplantation. Sequencing was performed with immunoSEQ multiplex PCR; in TCRdb, only in-frame clones are kept and a portion is missing. The sample contains roughly 70,000 clones, roughly 92% of which appear only once. The sample in question was bone marrow, obtained 700 to 850 days after intestinal transplantation. The receptor set was obtained from a human patient who received an intestinal transplant, so some T cells may come from the graft donor.

This chain's CDR3 is CASSLGDSLSYEQYF. In DNA form, the CDR3 reads TGCGCCAGCAGCTTGGGTGACAGCCTATCCTACGAGCAGTACTTC. This chain connects TRBV5-1 to TRBJ2-7; maybe TRBD1 (5 bases). Germline loops: CDR1 SGHRS, CDR2 YFSETQ. V dropped 0 bases and J dropped 1 base, with 11 bases sitting between them. The CDR3 is 15 residues long. Complete variable domain (other parts from reference TRBV5-1 and TRBJ2-7): KAGVTQTPRYLIKTRGQQVTLSCSPISGHRSVSWYQQTPGQGLQFLFEYFSETQRNKGNFPGRFSGRQFSNSRSEMNVSTLELGDSALYLCASSLGDSLSYEQYFGPGTRLTVT.

The chain's CDR3 is CASSSPEGGAHNEQFF. The CDR3 region has the DNA TGTGCCAGCAGTTCCCCCGAGGGGGGGGCGCATAATGAGCAGTTCTTC. The V call is TRBV27, the J call TRBJ2-1, with D maybe TRBD2 (7 bases). Germline CDR1 reads MNHEY; CDR2 reads SMNVEV (reference sequence). This CDR3 contains 16 residues. V was cut by 4 bases and J by 7 bases, with 20 bases left in between.

The rearrangement uses TRBV27 and TRBJ1-6; D is undetermined. This CDR3 comprises 15 residues. The germline V gene encodes CDR1 MNHEY and CDR2 SMNVEV (reference sequence). This CDR3 reads CASSMTGGHNSPLHF. CDR3 nucleotides: TGTGCGAGTTCAATGACGGGCGGCCATAATTCACCCCTCCACTTT.

This clone was recorded once. At one end, the junction sequence differs from germline, possibly due to a read error. Additional DNA sequences in this sample encode the identical CDR3. The chain joins TRBV27 to TRBJ2-5; 7 nucleotides match TRBD2. Germline V gene data show CDR1 as MNHEY and CDR2 as SMNVEV (reference sequence). The CDR3 totals 14 residues. CDR3 nucleotide sequence: TGTGCCAGCAGCCGCCCCGGGGGGTCAGAGACCCAATACTTC. This encodes CASSRPGGSETQYF.

The chain recombines TRBV7-3 with TRBJ1-1; 11 bases are shared with TRBD1. The germline gives CDR1 SGHTA, CDR2 FQGTGA. The CDR3 length is 15 residues. Trimming removed 5 bases from V and 5 bases from J; junction bases left unmatched: 7. In DNA, the CDR3 is TGTGCCAGCAGCCCAACCGGGACAGGGGGGACTGAAGCTTTCTTT. Protein: CASSPTGTGGTEAFF.

The rearrangement joins TRBV10-2 to TRBJ1-4; 10 bases agree with TRBD1. J gave up 3 bases and V 6 bases, and 7 bases lay outside the gene matches. There are 16 residues in the CDR3. Looked up from germline, CDR1 is WSHSY and CDR2 is SAAADI. CDR3 protein: CASSAGQGSANEKLFF. Here the CDR3 DNA reads TGCGCCAGCAGCGCGGGACAGGGGTCCGCTAATGAAAAACTGTTTTTT.

The V gene is TRBV4-1, the J gene TRBJ2-3; TRBD2 matches at 7 bases. J gave up 0 bases and V 1 base, and 1 base lay outside the gene matches. The germline CDR1 and CDR2 sequences are MGHRA and YSYEKL. The CDR3 has 15 residues. As DNA, the CDR3 is TGCGCCAGCAGCCAAGGTAGCGGGAGCACAGATACGCAGTATTTT. This codes for CASSQGSGSTDTQYF.

The CDR3 is CASSPAGLAGTIRETYNEQFF. The CDR3 nucleotides are TGTGCCAGCAGCCCCGCTGGACTAGCGGGAACGATAAGGGAGACGTACAATGAGCAGTTCTTC. The chain is built from TRBV2 and TRBJ2-1; TRBD2 matches at 12 bases. The germline CDR1 and CDR2 sequences are SNHLY and FYNNEI. After removal of 6 bases from V and 4 bases from J, the junction contained 22 bases not matched to a gene. This CDR3 spans 21 amino acids.

V gene TRBV7-9 combines with J gene TRBJ2-7; D perhaps matches TRBD2 (5 bases). The CDR3 contains 16 residues. CDR1 and CDR2 (germline): SEHNR, FQNEAQ (reference sequence). Between the trimmed V and J ends, which lost 1 base and 2 bases, there was a span of 15 bases. The chain's CDR3 is CASSLGFEGSPYEQYF. The CDR3 bases are TGTGCCAGCAGCTTAGGCTTTGAGGGCTCGCCCTACGAGCAGTACTTC.